Presented here are 24 T cell receptor beta chains from one specimen sequenced in a study of blood T cell repertoires in COVID-19. Sequencing used immunoSEQ multiplex PCR; TCRdb keeps in-frame clones, though not all of them. The sample shows about 310,000 clones, around 84% of them seen only once. The sequenced material came from peripheral blood. These receptors originate from a man in his 70s with acute or convalescent COVID-19.

CDR3 sequence: CASRDPTGGIYEQYF. CDR3 DNA sequence: TGTGCCAGCAGAGACCCGACAGGGGGCATTTACGAGCAGTACTTC. The chain combines TRBV28 with TRBJ2-7; TRBD1 aligns across 10 bases. V was pared by 6 bases and J by 4 bases, with 9 bases of the junction left unmatched. Germline CDR1 MDHEN, CDR2 SYDVKM. The CDR3 contains 15 residues.

V usage is TRBV4-3 and J usage is TRBJ2-3; TRBD2 aligns across 13 bases. Germline V lookup: CDR1 LGHNA, CDR2 YSLEER. The J segment lost 6 bases and the V segment lost 1 base, leaving 4 bases of the junction unmatched. The CDR3 loop spans 16 amino acids. Written as DNA, the CDR3 is TGCGCCAGCAGCCAAGTTACTAGCGGGGGGGCTGATACGCAGTATTTT. It specifies CASSQVTSGGADTQYF.

For the CDR3, the DNA is TGCGCCAGCAGCTTGGTCGACCCCCGGGCCGGGACTAGCCCCTCCCGGGAGCTGTTTTTT. Translated, it gives CASSLVDPRAGTSPSRELFF. This sequence joins TRBV5-1 and TRBJ2-2; 9 bases line up with TRBD2. CDR1 is SGHRS, CDR2 YFSETQ, per germline. V shed 0 bases and J 9 bases; nucleotides not matched to a gene: 21. The CDR3 length is 20 residues.

This clone showed up just once. The chain joins TRBV18 to TRBJ2-1; 8 bases fit TRBD2. With V trimmed by 5 bases and J by 10 bases, 13 bases remained unmatched. CDR3 length: 15 residues. Germline V gene lookup returns CDR1 KGHSH and CDR2 LQKENI. CDR3 DNA: TGTGCCAGCTCAGGAACCGGGAGGGCCCTTGGGGAGCAGTTCTTC. This translates into CASSGTGRALGEQFF.

This chain connects TRBV7-9 to TRBJ1-4; D is unclear. The CDR3 runs to 13 residues. Germline assignment: CDR1 SEHNR and CDR2 FQNEAQ (reference sequence). The V gene lost 3 bases and the J gene lost 2 bases, with 4 bases spanning the gap. The CDR3 DNA reads as TGTGCCAGCAGCTTGCGGACTAATGAAAAACTGTTTTTT. Translation gives CASSLRTNEKLFF.

Points on this clone: The junction shows a germline mismatch at one end, possibly a read error. The chain employs TRBV7-9 and TRBJ2-2; a possible D gene is TRBD1 (6 bases). The germline V gene has CDR1 SEHNR and CDR2 FQNEAQ (reference sequence). The CDR3 consists of 15 residues. The CDR3 spells CVSSLGASDTGELFF. In DNA, the CDR3 is TGTGTCAGCAGCTTGGGGGCTTCAGACACCGGGGAGCTGTTTTTT. The entire variable domain, with the rest obtained from reference TRBV7-9 and TRBJ2-2, is as follows: DTGVSQNPRHKITKRGQNVTFRCDPISEHNRLYWYRQTLGQGPEFLTYFQNEAQLEKSRLLSDRFSAERPKGSFSTLEIQRTEQGDSAMYLCVSSLGASDTGELFFGEGSRLTVL.

J is TRBJ2-2 and V is TRBV5-4, with 14 bases fitting TRBD2. With 5 bases clipped from V and 6 bases from J, the junction kept 3 bases outside the gene matches. The CDR3 totals 15 residues. CDR1 SGHNT and CDR2 YYREEE come from the germline V gene (reference sequence). DNA for the CDR3: TGTGCCAGCAGTCCGGGACTAGCGGGAGCCGGGGAGCTGTTTTTT. Its protein product is CASSPGLAGAGELFF.

The table lists this clone with a few counts. The chain joins TRBV4-2 to TRBJ1-1; D is perhaps TRBD1 (5 bases). The CDR3 loop spans 13 amino acids. Per germline, CDR1 LGHNA and CDR2 YNFKEQ. V was pared by 0 bases and J by 5 bases, with 7 bases between. CDR3 DNA: TGTGCCAGCAGCCAAGAGACAGAAACTGAAGCTTTCTTT. Amino acids: CASSQETETEAFF.

V and J are TRBV5-1 and TRBJ1-2; TRBD1 matches 8 bases. The CDR3 length is 16 residues. V gave up 4 bases and J gave up 4 bases; unmatched junction bases: 12. Germline values: CDR1 SGHRS, CDR2 YFSETQ. CDR3 sequence: CASSLGRTGRGYGYTF. The CDR3, as DNA: TGCGCCAGCAGCCTAGGAAGGACAGGGAGGGGCTATGGCTACACCTTC. The whole variable domain, filled in from reference TRBV5-1 and TRBJ1-2, reads KAGVTQTPRYLIKTRGQQVTLSCSPISGHRSVSWYQQTPGQGLQFLFEYFSETQRNKGNFPGRFSGRQFSNSRSEMNVSTLELGDSALYLCASSLGRTGRGYGYTFGSGTRLTVV.

V gene TRBV24-1 combines with J gene TRBJ2-5; TRBD2 agrees at 14 bases. The germline CDR1 and CDR2 sequences are KGHDR and SFDVKD. CDR3 length equals 18 residues. Unmatched junction bases numbered 9, after V lost 3 bases and J lost 4 bases. The CDR3 sequence: CATSDRRGLAGVRETQYF. The CDR3 nucleotides are TGTGCCACCAGTGATAGGAGGGGACTAGCGGGAGTAAGAGAGACCCAGTACTTC.

V usage is TRBV7-2 and J usage is TRBJ1-2; D is undetermined. Trimming took 1 base from V and 2 from J, leaving 8 bases between them. This CDR3 is built from 14 residues. The germline V gene encodes CDR1 SGHTA and CDR2 FQGNSA. The CDR3 region is CASSLGGFNYGYTF. The CDR3 coding sequence is TGTGCCAGCAGCTTAGGAGGCTTCAACTATGGCTACACCTTC.

The gene calls are TRBV5-1 and TRBJ2-1; TRBD2 matches 7 bases. CDR1 SGHRS and CDR2 YFSETQ come from the germline V gene. CDR3 length: 14 amino acids. The trim removed 5 bases at V and 4 bases at J, leaving 6 bases unmatched. The CDR3 region has the DNA TGCGCCAGCAGTCCTGGAGCGGGGTACAATGAGCAGTTCTTC. As protein: CASSPGAGYNEQFF.

The rearrangement links TRBV3-1 (or the pseudogene TRBV3-2) to TRBJ1-1; no definite D call. The CDR3 sequence is 14 residues long. Germline V CDR1 and CDR2: LGHDT, YNNKEL (reference sequence). V shed 1 base and J shed 4 bases, with 10 bases lying between them. CDR3 protein: CASSQVDRGTEAFF. The CDR3 DNA sequence: TGTGCCAGCAGCCAAGTCGACCGGGGCACTGAAGCTTTCTTT.

The chain joins TRBV7-3 to TRBJ2-1; 9 bases map to TRBD1. Looked up from germline, CDR1 is SGHTA and CDR2 is FQGTGA. Losses at the gene ends were 1 base for V and 7 bases for J; bases not matched to a gene: 8. This CDR3 spans 16 amino acids. The CDR3 DNA reads as TGTGCCAGCAGCTTAATGGGCTCCGGGACAGGGAATGAGCAGTTCTTC. Translated: CASSLMGSGTGNEQFF.

The CDR3 loop is CASSLASGSYEQYF. CDR3 DNA sequence: TGTGCCAGCAGCCTGGCTAGCGGGAGCTACGAGCAGTACTTC. V and J are TRBV3-1 (or the pseudogene TRBV3-2) and TRBJ2-7; 10 nucleotides line up with TRBD2. V lost 4 bases, J lost 3 bases, and 3 bases stayed unmatched. The CDR3 consists of 14 residues. Germline-derived CDR1 and CDR2 are LGHDT and YNNKEL (reference sequence).

V gene TRBV25-1 combines with J gene TRBJ1-4, with a weak D call TRBD1 (6 bases). The CDR3 is 15 amino acids. Germline V gives CDR1 MGHDK, CDR2 SYGVNS. Trimming left V 2 bases short and J 4 bases short, with 11 bases between. The CDR3 region is CASSERGHLNEKLFF. CDR3 sequence (DNA): TGTGCCAGCAGTGAACGGGGACACCTTAATGAAAAACTGTTTTTT.

The chain uses TRBV27 and TRBJ2-1; 11 bases line up with TRBD2. V shed 8 bases, J shed 3 bases, and the junction held 6 bases outside the gene matches. The CDR3 is made up of 15 amino acids. Germline V gene data show CDR1 as MNHEY and CDR2 as SMNVEV (reference sequence). The CDR3 is CASGQLAGDYNEQFF. CDR3 DNA sequence: TGTGCCAGCGGTCAACTAGCGGGGGACTACAATGAGCAGTTCTTC.

With regard to this clone: The same CDR3 can be traced to other DNA sequences in this sample. The rearrangement joins TRBV18 to TRBJ2-7; D unclear. Trimming took off 0 bases at V and 0 bases at J, with 3 bases between the two ends. Germline V lookup: CDR1 KGHSH, CDR2 LQKENI. This CDR3 has 13 amino acids. CDR3 in DNA: TGTGCCAGCTCACCACCCAGCTCCTACGAGCAGTACTTC. It yields the protein CASSPPSSYEQYF.

The V gene is TRBV5-1, the J gene TRBJ2-7; tentative D call: TRBD1 (5 bases). The CDR3 is made up of 16 amino acids. The germline V gene has CDR1 SGHRS and CDR2 YFSETQ. With 3 bases removed from V and 1 base from J, the gap between germline ends came to 17 bases. CDR3 loop: CASSSGDSRSSYEQYF. The DNA for the CDR3 is TGCGCCAGCAGCTCCGGAGACAGTAGGTCTTCCTACGAGCAGTACTTC.

The V call is TRBV6-2 or TRBV6-3, the J call TRBJ2-4; possibly TRBD1 for D (5 bases). Germline values: CDR1 MNHEY, CDR2 SVGEGT. Trimming cost V 5 bases and J 0 bases, with 14 bases left between them. CDR3 length: 16 residues. The DNA of the CDR3 is TGTGCCAGCAGTGCCCAGGGCAATCTAGCCAAAAACATTCAGTACTTC. This codes for CASSAQGNLAKNIQYF.

The chain couples TRBV28 to TRBJ1-1; 7 bases are a match to TRBD1. V shed 2 bases and J 0 bases; nucleotides not matched to a gene: 3. The CDR3 covers 15 residues. Germline V lookup: CDR1 MDHEN, CDR2 SYDVKM. CDR3 protein: CASSLGGGVNTEAFF. The CDR3 bases are TGTGCCAGCAGTTTAGGAGGGGGCGTGAACACTGAAGCTTTCTTT.

The CDR3 here is CASSLGRWGGSYNEQFF. CDR3 bases: TGTGCCAGCAGCTTAGGACGGTGGGGGGGATCCTACAATGAGCAGTTCTTC. The J gene is TRBJ2-1, the V gene TRBV11-2; 7 bases map to TRBD2. V dropped 1 base and J dropped 1; count of bases not matched to a gene: 7. CDR1 and CDR2 from the germline V gene are SGHAT and FQNNGV. The CDR3 consists of 17 residues.

V and J are TRBV28 and TRBJ2-5; the match to TRBD2 covers 7 bases. V was clipped by 5 bases and J by 5 bases; unmatched bases: 11. This CDR3 is built from 15 residues. Germline V gene lookup returns CDR1 MDHEN and CDR2 SYDVKM. The CDR3 is CASSRITGGRETQYF. The CDR3 DNA is TGTGCCAGCAGTCGGATTACGGGGGGAAGGGAGACCCAGTACTTC.

The chain recombines TRBV6-2 or TRBV6-3 with TRBJ1-5; D ambiguous. CDR3 size: 13 residues. Trimming cost V 2 bases and J 4 bases, with 6 bases left between them. The germline gives CDR1 MNHEY, CDR2 SVGEGT. The CDR3 DNA is TGTGCCAGCAGTTACGGCCTGAATCAGCCCCAGCATTTT. Translated: CASSYGLNQPQHF.